A selection of T cell receptor beta chains follows, all from one sample in a study of cytomegalovirus exposure and HLA in healthy donors. TCRdb's copy holds only in-frame clones and misses some; the assay was immunoSEQ multiplex PCR. Among approximately 110,000 clones listed, 85% to 95% were seen once. Sample: PBMCs. Receptors originate from a woman under 30 in good health and CMV-seronegative. Both conserved end residues are part of each CDR3. D genes are given only for firm matches. Rows may omit the clone size; those that give it use once, few, many or a size class.

NA	TRBV5-6	NA	TRBJ1-1	TGTGCCAGCAGCTTCTGGGCTCCGGCGAACACTGAAGCTTTCTTT	CASSFWAPANTEAFF
NA	TRBV14	NA	TRBJ1-1	TGTGCCAGCAGCCAAGGGGGACTGCAACTTGAAGCTTTCTTT	CASSQGGLQLEAFF
NA	TRBV11-2	TRBD1	TRBJ1-1	TGTGCCAGCGGGACTAACAGGGGGCCCCTGTTAAGAGCTTTCTTT	CASGTNRGPLLRAFF
NA	TRBV7-9	TRBD1	TRBJ2-7	TGTGCCAGCAGCGTCACCGGACAGGTCCACGAGCAGTACTTC	CASSVTGQVHEQYF
NA	TRBV28	NA	TRBJ1-2	TGTGCCAGCCGCCATCGGGATTTAAACTATGGCTACACCTTC	CASRHRDLNYGYTF
NA	TRBV4-1	TRBD1	TRBJ2-7	TGCGCCAGCAGCCACCTGGAGGGGACAGGGTTCTACGAGCAGTACTTC	CASSHLEGTGFYEQYF
NA	TRBV18	NA	TRBJ2-3	TGTGCCAGCTCACCAAGCGCGGTGGGCACAGATACGCAGTATTTT	CASSPSAVGTDTQYF
NA	TRBV5-6	TRBD1	TRBJ1-1	TGTGCCAGCAGCTTGTTACAGGGGGATGAAGCTTTCTTT	CASSLLQGDEAFF
NA	TRBV2	NA	TRBJ1-5	TGTGCCAGCAGTGAAAATTCGGCCAGCGACCAGCCCCAGCATTTT	CASSENSASDQPQHF
NA	TRBV5-4	TRBD1	TRBJ1-1	TGTGCCAGCAGCTTGGGGGTGGGACAGGGGGACACTGAAGCTTTCTTT	CASSLGVGQGDTEAFF
NA	TRBV29-1	NA	TRBJ1-3	TGCAGCGTTGACAGGGGAGGAAACACCATATATTTT	CSVDRGGNTIYF
NA	TRBV10-2	TRBD1	TRBJ1-1	TGCGCCAGCAGTCCAAGAGGGAGACAGGGGGGAACTTTGGAAGCTTTCTTT	CASSPRGRQGGTLEAFF
NA	TRBV7-2	TRBD2	TRBJ2-7	TGTGCCAGCAGCTTGACTAGCAGCTACGAGCAGTACTTC	CASSLTSSYEQYF
NA	TRBV28	NA	TRBJ2-7	TGTGCCAGCAGTTTATCGCGAGGCCGGGGTGATGGGGAGCAGTACTTC	CASSLSRGRGDGEQYF
NA	TRBV5-6	TRBD1	TRBJ2-2	TGTGCCAGCAGCCGTCGGACAGGGTCCGGGGAGCTGTTTTTT	CASSRRTGSGELFF
few	TRBV18	NA	TRBJ2-7	TGTGCCAGCTCACGGGGCGCGGCTTCCTACGAGCAGTACTTC	CASSRGAASYEQYF
NA	TRBV18	NA	TRBJ2-3	TGTGCCAGCGGCCCTGGCGGGAGCACAGATACGCAGTATTTT	CASGPGGSTDTQYF
NA	TRBV9	NA	TRBJ2-1	TGTGCCAGCAGCGTAAGTGGAAGCGGGTTATCCTACAATGAGCAGTTCTTC	CASSVSGSGLSYNEQFF
few	TRBV7-2	NA	TRBJ1-3	TGTGCCAGCGCTAGGGCCGGGGGGGAGGAAGGAAACACCATATATTTT	CASARAGGEEGNTIYF
NA	TRBV5-4	TRBD1	TRBJ2-3	TGTGCCAGCACCAAGGACAGGGTAAACACAGATACGCAGTATTTT	CASTKDRVNTDTQYF
NA	TRBV6-5	TRBD1	TRBJ2-7	TGTGCCAGCAGTTACTCGCCGACAGGGCCCGAGCAGTACTTC	CASSYSPTGPEQYF
NA	TRBV28	TRBD1	TRBJ1-2	TGTGCCAGCAGAACAGGGGCCCTCCCCAGAAACTATGGCTACACCTTC	CASRTGALPRNYGYTF
NA	TRBV27	NA	TRBJ1-5	TGTGCCAGCAGTCCAGAGGGCCTTAGCCCCTATCAGCCCCAGCATTTT	CASSPEGLSPYQPQHF
NA	TRBV5-4	TRBD1	TRBJ1-1	TGTGCCAGCAGCCCTCGGACAGGGGATCTTACTGAAGCTTTCTTT	CASSPRTGDLTEAFF
NA	TRBV5-8	TRBD1	TRBJ1-1	TGTGCCAGCAGACCCCGGACAGGGGCACACACTGAAGCTTTCTTT	CASRPRTGAHTEAFF
few	TRBV2	TRBD1	TRBJ1-2	TGTGCCAGCGGGGACAGGGGGCTCTATGGCTACACCTTC	CASGDRGLYGYTF
NA	TRBV9	NA	TRBJ1-5	TGTGCCAGCAGCGTAGTACCGGATCAGCCCCAGCATTTT	CASSVVPDQPQHF
NA	TRBV4-2	NA	TRBJ2-1	TGTGCCAGCAGCCAAGATACAGTGTTGGAGCAGTTCTTC	CASSQDTVLEQFF
NA	TRBV27	NA	TRBJ2-2	TGTGCCAGCAGTTCAACCTCTGGGACAACGAACACCGGGGAGCTGTTTTTT	CASSSTSGTTNTGELFF
NA	TRBV28	NA	TRBJ1-1	TGTGCCAGCAGTCAACAACCAGGGATGGCTGAAGCTTTCTTT	CASSQQPGMAEAFF
NA	TRBV11-2	NA	TRBJ2-2	TGTGCCAGCAGCGGTAGCGGTTTAACCGGGGAGCTGTTTTTT	CASSGSGLTGELFF
NA	TRBV9	TRBD2	TRBJ2-1	TGTGCCAGCAGCCCATGGCAGGGACTAGCGGGGGGGGAGCAGTTCTTC	CASSPWQGLAGGEQFF
NA	TRBV11-2	NA	TRBJ1-1	TGTGCCAGCAGCTTTCTGGGGGCCACTGAAGCTTTCTTT	CASSFLGATEAFF
NA	TRBV5-1	NA	TRBJ1-5	TGCGCCAGCAGCTTGGCCGCAGGTCCCCATCAGCCCCAGCATTTT	CASSLAAGPHQPQHF
once	TRBV11-2	TRBD2	TRBJ2-1	TGTGCCAGCAGCTTAGGACTAGCGGGGGCTGAGCAGTTCTTC	CASSLGLAGAEQFF
once	TRBV5-6	TRBD2	TRBJ2-1	TGTGCCAGCAGCTTGGCACTAGCGGGAGACTACAATGAGCAGTTCTTC	CASSLALAGDYNEQFF
once	TRBV6-5	NA	TRBJ2-3	TGTGCCAGCAGTCATAGCGGACTCAGCACAGATACGCAGTATTTT	CASSHSGLSTDTQYF
NA	TRBV9	NA	TRBJ1-3	TGTGCCAGCAGCGTAGATGGTGGCACCCGCTCTGGAAACACCATATATTTT	CASSVDGGTRSGNTIYF
NA	TRBV29-1	NA	TRBJ2-3	TGCAGCGTTGCGGACTTTAGTGGCGACAGCACAGATACGCAGTATTTT	CSVADFSGDSTDTQYF
NA	TRBV7-9	NA	TRBJ1-2	TGTGCCAGCAGCTCCCCGGGGGGGGAAGCTAACTATGGCTACACCTTC	CASSSPGGEANYGYTF
NA	TRBV30	NA	TRBJ1-6	TGTGCCTGGAGTCAAATAGCAAGCGGGTCACCCCTCCACTTT	CAWSQIASGSPLHF
few	TRBV9	NA	TRBJ2-3	TGTGCCAGCAGCGTAACTCGCACAGATACGCAGTATTTT	CASSVTRTDTQYF
NA	TRBV6-5	TRBD2	TRBJ2-7	TGTGCCAGCAGTTACTCGGTAATAGCGGGGGAGCAGTACTTC	CASSYSVIAGEQYF
NA	TRBV5-1	NA	TRBJ2-7	TGCGCCAGCAGGTCCGGTCTGTTCTACGAGCAGTACTTC	CASRSGLFYEQYF
NA	TRBV5-1	TRBD1	TRBJ2-7	TGCGCCAGCAGCGGACTACAGGGGGGAGTCGGGGAGCAGTACTTC	CASSGLQGGVGEQYF
NA	TRBV7-9	TRBD1	TRBJ1-1	TGTGCCAGCAGCTGGGGACAGGGGCAGAACACTGAAGCTTTCTTT	CASSWGQGQNTEAFF
NA	TRBV30	NA	TRBJ1-5	TGTGCCTGGAGTGGGGGGCATTCAAGCAATCAGCCCCAGCATTTT	CAWSGGHSSNQPQHF
NA	TRBV7-9	NA	TRBJ2-7	TGTGCCAGCAGCGTAGTGGCCTCCTACGAGCAGTACTTC	CASSVVASYEQYF
NA	TRBV4-2	TRBD2	TRBJ2-7	TGTGCCAGCAGCCCGGGACTAGCGGGAGGGCCAGACGAGCAGTACTTC	CASSPGLAGGPDEQYF
NA	TRBV2	NA	TRBJ2-5	TGTGCCAGCAGATACGAGCTCCAAGAGACCCAGTACTTC	CASRYELQETQYF
NA	TRBV7-3	NA	TRBJ1-2	TGTGCCAGCAGCCCCTGGGGGGGGGCTAACTATGGCTACACCTTC	CASSPWGGANYGYTF
few	TRBV7-2	NA	TRBJ1-1	TGTGCCAGCAGCTTTACGGTGAACACTGAAGCTTTCTTT	CASSFTVNTEAFF
once	TRBV4-1	TRBD2	TRBJ2-1	TGCGCCAGCAGCCAAGGGGCTAGCGGCAGCTCCTACAATGAGCAGTTCTTC	CASSQGASGSSYNEQFF
once	TRBV7-2	TRBD1	TRBJ2-6	TGTGCCAGCAGCCTAGACGGCAGGGGGCATACTGGGGCCAACGTCCTGACTTTC	CASSLDGRGHTGANVLTF
NA	TRBV7-2	NA	TRBJ1-2	TGTGCCAGCAGCCCCCCCGGGGGGGCGGGTGGCTACACCTTC	CASSPPGGAGGYTF